This TCR beta chain was captured by sequencing in a study of cytotoxic CD8 clonotypes in ibrutinib-treated CLL. Overall study context: Of the patients, about a dozen were relapsed/refractory, under 16 treatment-naive and 17 to 18 IGHV unmutated. Study-wide results and caveats: Sustained-remission and progressing patients diverged in sampling times. Clonotypes that were public were uncommon, and they contracted or stayed stable on treatment.

Here immunoSEQ multiplex PCR was the method, and the copy in TCRdb shows in-frame clones only, minus some. The sample has around 130,000 clones, around four fifths seen once. The germline V gene has CDR1 KGHSH and CDR2 LQKENI. The CDR3 is 14 amino acids. To note about this clone: Antigen: not known.

This TCR was sampled from a human donor with chronic lymphocytic leukemia. This specimen was PBMCs, taken after 24 months of ibrutinib treatment. This chain joins TRBV18 and TRBJ2-5; the match to TRBD1 covers 9 bases. The better agreement between TRBJ2-7 and the DNA end casts doubt on the J call. The CDR3 protein is CASSPGTGPYEQYF. CDR3 DNA sequence: TGTGCCAGCTCACCAGGGACAGGGCCCTACGAGCAGTACTTC.